Below are 13 T cell receptor beta chains sequenced from a single sample in a study of radiation and T cells in renal cell carcinoma. TCRdb's table, derived via immunoSEQ multiplex PCR, lists solely in-frame clones and lacks some. This table holds 150,000 to 190,000 clones, about nine tenths found once. Time point given: blood 2 weeks post-SBRT. Treatment: 15 Gy SBRT to primary tumor, nephrectomy 4 weeks later. Sequenced material: blood, taken from a patient whose treatment included radiotherapy and nephrectomy. The receptors were gathered from a woman aged 50 to 60 with renal cell carcinoma.

V and J are TRBV7-3 and TRBJ2-1; TRBD1 is a possible D gene (6 bases). Germline-derived CDR1 and CDR2 are SGHTA and FQGTGA. Between the trimmed V and J ends, which lost 5 bases and 3 bases, there was a span of 14 bases. This CDR3 has 15 amino acids. The DNA for the CDR3 is TGTGCCAGCAGCCTACAGGGTAATTACTACAATGAGCAGTTCTTC. Translated: CASSLQGNYYNEQFF.

DNA for the CDR3: TGTGCCAGCGCCCGGGGGGCCTACAATGAGCAGTTCTTC. Protein sequence: CASARGAYNEQFF. The chain links TRBV11-3 to TRBJ2-1, with 7 positions matching TRBD2. Germline V gene lookup returns CDR1 SGHNT and CDR2 YENEEA. V lost 8 bases to trimming and J lost 2 bases; unmatched junction nucleotides: 3. The CDR3 sequence is 13 residues long. The variable domain in full, with the rest retrieved from reference TRBV11-3 and TRBJ2-1, is EAGVVQSPRYKIIEKKQPVAFWCNPISGHNTLYWYLQNLGQGPELLIRYENEEAVDDSQLPKDRFSAERLKGVDSTLKIQPAELGDSAVYLCASARGAYNEQFFGPGTRLTVL.

The genes are TRBV7-8 and TRBJ2-5, with unresolved D. V was pared by 2 bases and J by 2 bases, with 6 bases between. The CDR3 sequence is 13 residues long. Per the germline V gene, CDR1 is SGHVS and CDR2 is FQNEAQ. As DNA, the CDR3 is TGTGCCAGCAGCTTAAGCAGGCAAGAGACCCAGTACTTC. Amino acids: CASSLSRQETQYF.

CDR3 nucleotide sequence: TGTGCCAGCAGCTTAGGGGGCAGGGGTGAAAAACTGTTTTTT. This gives the protein CASSLGGRGEKLFF. The chain employs TRBV11-2 and TRBJ1-4, with a weak D call TRBD1 (6 bases). Deletions cut 1 base from V and 7 bases from J, with 10 bases between. The CDR3 extends over 14 amino acids. Germline V gene data show CDR1 as SGHAT and CDR2 as FQNNGV.

This chain joins TRBV15 and TRBJ1-5, with 10 bases fitting TRBD1. The V gene's germline CDR1 is LNHNV and CDR2 YYDKDF (reference sequence). The CDR3 spans 15 residues. V trimming: 6 bases; J trimming: 0 bases; junction bases outside the gene matches: 2. The CDR3 coding sequence is TGTGCCACCAGGGACAGGGGGGTTAGCAATCAGCCCCAGCATTTT. It yields the protein CATRDRGVSNQPQHF.

V gene TRBV30 combines with J gene TRBJ1-5; D is perhaps TRBD1 (5 bases). Trimming pared 2 bases from V and 4 bases from J, leaving 15 bases between. Per the germline V gene, CDR1 is GTSNPN and CDR2 is SVGIG (reference sequence). The CDR3 extends over 15 amino acids. CDR3 sequence: CAWSFSGTYNQPQHF. In DNA form, the CDR3 reads TGTGCCTGGAGTTTCTCCGGGACGTATAATCAGCCCCAGCATTTT.

The chain recombines TRBV7-2 with TRBJ2-1; possibly TRBD1 for D (7 bases). The CDR3 is 14 residues long. From germline, CDR1 is SGHTA and CDR2 FQGNSA. The germline V and J ends were trimmed by 8 bases and 4 bases, with 15 bases remaining between them. CDR3 sequence (DNA): TGTGCCAGCCCCCGGGCGGGACAGTACAATGAGCAGTTCTTC. It codes for CASPRAGQYNEQFF.

This rearrangement joins TRBV5-1 to TRBJ1-2, with D unclear. V was trimmed by 0 bases and J by 4 bases, leaving 10 bases between them. The germline V gene encodes CDR1 SGHRS and CDR2 YFSETQ. This CDR3 has 14 amino acids. The CDR3, as DNA: TGCGCCAGCAGCTTGGGGGCAGAACCCTATGGCTACACCTTC. It specifies CASSLGAEPYGYTF.

The chain couples TRBV6-5 to TRBJ1-2, with a tentative D call TRBD1 (6 bases). Germline V gene sequence: CDR1 MNHEY, CDR2 SVGAGI. Trimming cost V 6 bases and J 4 bases, with 9 bases left between them. The CDR3 covers 12 residues. CDR3 coding DNA: TGTGCCAGCAGCCCGGACAGCTATGGCTACACCTTC. This translates into CASSPDSYGYTF.

This chain connects TRBV6-6 to TRBJ1-5; tentatively, D is TRBD1 (6 bases). Trimming removed 0 bases from V and 5 bases from J, with 11 bases in between. The CDR3 has 15 residues. Per germline, CDR1 MNHNY and CDR2 SVGAGI (reference sequence). The CDR3 reads CASSYSDSHDQPQHF. CDR3 DNA: TGTGCCAGCAGTTACTCGGACAGTCATGATCAGCCCCAGCATTTT.

This chain links TRBV7-3 with TRBJ1-4, with 8 nucleotides matching TRBD1. This CDR3 spans 15 amino acids. The V segment lost 5 bases and the J segment 5 bases; nucleotides outside the gene matches: 7. The germline V gene encodes CDR1 SGHTA and CDR2 FQGTGA. CDR3: CASSKTGGVNEKLFF. The CDR3 DNA reads as TGTGCCAGCAGCAAAACAGGGGGGGTGAATGAAAAACTGTTTTTT. The whole variable domain, filled in from reference TRBV7-3 and TRBJ1-4, reads GAGVSQTPSNKVTEKGKYVELRCDPISGHTALYWYRQSLGQGPEFLIYFQGTGAADDSGLPNDRFFAVRPEGSVSTLKIQRTERGDSAVYLCASSKTGGVNEKLFFGSGTQLSVL.

This clone was counted once. The chain joins TRBV5-1 to TRBJ1-2, with D maybe TRBD1 (5 bases). Trimming cost V 4 bases and J 8 bases, with 18 bases left between them. Looked up from germline, CDR1 is SGHRS and CDR2 is YFSETQ. The CDR3 has 14 amino acids. This CDR3 reads CASSPVQGDGGYTF. For the CDR3, the DNA is TGCGCCAGCAGCCCCGTCCAGGGAGACGGAGGCTACACCTTC.

This clone has a count of ten or more. V is TRBV2 and J is TRBJ2-1; 13 bases are shared with TRBD2. The germline gives CDR1 SNHLY, CDR2 FYNNEI. CDR3 length: 16 amino acids. The V gene end was trimmed by 6 bases and the J gene end by 8 bases; junction bases not matched to a gene: 10. The CDR3 DNA reads as TGTGCCAGCAGCCAAAGACTAGCGGGGGGTAAGGATGAGCAGTTCTTC. It translates to CASSQRLAGGKDEQFF.